This T cell receptor (beta chain) was recovered during a study of PD-1 blockade in classical Hodgkin lymphoma. Relapses following autologous stem cell transplantation were seen in all patients, with brentuximab vedotin exposure varying. The V and J ends lost 6 bases and 1 base, in that order; junction bases with no gene match: 2. CDR1 is LNHDA, CDR2 SQIVND, per germline (reference sequence). The CDR3 has 13 amino acids. Clones were sequenced by immunoSEQ multiplex PCR, and TCRdb holds only the in-frame ones, with some missing. This table has over 80,000 clones, 92% appearing once. Points on this clone: Its matching antigen is unknown.

General study findings and limits: A reduction in baseline TCR diversity was reportedly seen in newly diagnosed patients relative to healthy donors.

Here the sequenced sample was peripheral blood mononuclear cells (PBMCs), taken at baseline. The source of this sequence is a human donor with classical Hodgkin lymphoma. V is TRBV19 and J is TRBJ2-7, with TRBD2 matching over 8 bases. The CDR3 DNA reads as TGTGCCAGTAGCGGGAGGGAGTCCTACGAGCAGTACTTC. Translation: CASSGRESYEQYF.